The subject of this entry is one T cell receptor beta chain. No antigen is known for it. Stated treatment: roughly 11-day PBMC culture with coronavirus spike peptide pools or control peptides (ViraFEST assay). CDR3 size: 15 residues. CDR1 and CDR2 from the germline V gene are LNHDA and SQIVND (reference sequence). The V gene lost 3 bases and the J gene lost 4 bases, with 15 bases spanning the gap. The Oncomine TCR Beta short-read assay generated sequence data from the DNA of cultured CD4+ T cells. TCRdb processed the PCR reads anew with MiXCR; each CDR3 protein has one entry. The sample lists about 19,000 distinct CDR3 sequences, around three fifths seen once, with roughly 8% in the top ten. The entry originates in a study of vaccination and CD4 T cells after COVID-19. General study findings and limits: In convalescent patients, 304 of 307 vaccine-specific clones were mono-reactive for SARS-CoV-2 spike.

J is TRBJ1-2 and V is TRBV19; D is uncertain. The clonotype comes from a human donor who had recovered from COVID-19. Sample: CD4+ T cells from blood, cultured in vitro. CDR3 in amino acids: CASSIFPGRFYGYTF. CDR3 coding DNA: TGTGCCAGTAGTATCTTTCCCGGGAGGTTCTATGGCTACACCTTC.